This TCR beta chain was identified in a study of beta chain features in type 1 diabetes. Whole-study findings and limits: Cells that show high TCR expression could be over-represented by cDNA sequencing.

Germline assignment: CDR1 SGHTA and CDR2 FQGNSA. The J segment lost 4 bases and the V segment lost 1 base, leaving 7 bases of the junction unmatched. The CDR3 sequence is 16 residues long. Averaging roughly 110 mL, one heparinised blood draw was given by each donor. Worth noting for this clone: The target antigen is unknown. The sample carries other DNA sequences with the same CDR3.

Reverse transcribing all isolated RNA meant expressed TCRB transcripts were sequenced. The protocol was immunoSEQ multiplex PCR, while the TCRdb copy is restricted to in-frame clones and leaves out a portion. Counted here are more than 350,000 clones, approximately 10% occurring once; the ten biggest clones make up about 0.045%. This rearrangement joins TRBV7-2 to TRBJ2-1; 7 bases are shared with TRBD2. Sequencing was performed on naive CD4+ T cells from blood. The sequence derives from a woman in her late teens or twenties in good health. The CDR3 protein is CASSLVGGSGYNEQFF. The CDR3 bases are TGTGCCAGCAGCTTAGTTGGCGGGAGTGGGTACAATGAGCAGTTCTTC.